The table lists the clone carrying this TCR beta chain with a count of one. V gave up 7 bases and J gave up 2 bases, with 23 bases separating them. The germline CDR1 and CDR2 sequences are SQVTM and ANQGSEA. The CDR3 has 16 amino acids. Study processing details: Reference gene primer amplification yielded estimated nucleated cell counts. The assay was immunoSEQ multiplex PCR, and TCRdb's table has in-frame clones only and misses some. D and trimming were read from the DNA, whereas the V and J calls and clone size are those reported in that table. The table shows 110,000 or so clones, with roughly 87% occurring only once. This sample stems from a study of blood T cell repertoires in COVID-19. The wider study: There were acute and convalescent COVID-19 samples, and they came from the United States, Italy and Spain. In each case, the material was cDNA or gDNA derived from T cells, B-cell-depleted T cells, or PBMCs.

The rearrangement joins TRBV29-1 to TRBJ1-2; tentatively, D is TRBD1 (5 bases). The sequenced material came from peripheral blood. This receptor was identified in a human donor in a cohort sampled during active COVID-19. This chain's CDR3 is CSAHAGEGNVNYGYTF. The CDR3 DNA sequence: TGCAGCGCCCATGCGGGGGAGGGGAATGTGAACTATGGCTACACCTTC.